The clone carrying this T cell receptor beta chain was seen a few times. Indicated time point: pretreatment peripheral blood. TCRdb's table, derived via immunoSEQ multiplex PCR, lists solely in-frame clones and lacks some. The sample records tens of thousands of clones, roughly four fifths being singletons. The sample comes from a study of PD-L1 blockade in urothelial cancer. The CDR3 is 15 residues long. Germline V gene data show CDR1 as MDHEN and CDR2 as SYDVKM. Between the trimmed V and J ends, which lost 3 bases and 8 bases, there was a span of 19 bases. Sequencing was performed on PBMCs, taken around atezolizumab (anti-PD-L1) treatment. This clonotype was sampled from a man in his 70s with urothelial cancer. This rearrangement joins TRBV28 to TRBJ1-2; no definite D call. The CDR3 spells CASSFRGGGSGGYTF. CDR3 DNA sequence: TGTGCCAGCAGTTTCCGTGGCGGTGGTTCCGGCGGCTACACCTTC.